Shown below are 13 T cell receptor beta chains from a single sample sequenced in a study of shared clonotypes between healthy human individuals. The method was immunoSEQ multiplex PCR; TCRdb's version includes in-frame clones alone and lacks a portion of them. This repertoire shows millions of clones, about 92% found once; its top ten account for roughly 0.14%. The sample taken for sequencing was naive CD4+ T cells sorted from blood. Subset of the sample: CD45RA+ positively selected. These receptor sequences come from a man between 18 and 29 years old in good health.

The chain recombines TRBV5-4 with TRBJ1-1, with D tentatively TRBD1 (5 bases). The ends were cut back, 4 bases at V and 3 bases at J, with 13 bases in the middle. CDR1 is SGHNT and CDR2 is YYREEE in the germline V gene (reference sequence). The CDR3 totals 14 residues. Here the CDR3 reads CASSRGEGYTEAFF. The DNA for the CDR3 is TGTGCCAGCAGCCGGGGGGAAGGGTACACTGAAGCTTTCTTT.

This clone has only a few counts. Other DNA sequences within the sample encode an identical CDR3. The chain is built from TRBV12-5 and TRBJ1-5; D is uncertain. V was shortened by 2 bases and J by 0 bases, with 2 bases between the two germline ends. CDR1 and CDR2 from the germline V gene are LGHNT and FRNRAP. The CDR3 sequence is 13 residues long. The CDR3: CASGLNSNQPQHF. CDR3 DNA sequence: TGTGCTAGTGGTTTGAATAGCAATCAGCCCCAGCATTTT.

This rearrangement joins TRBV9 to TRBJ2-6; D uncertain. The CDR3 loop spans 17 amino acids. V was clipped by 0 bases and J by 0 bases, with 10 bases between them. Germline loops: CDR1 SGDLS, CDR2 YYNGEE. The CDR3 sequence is CASSVGSLNSGANVLTF. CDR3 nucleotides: TGTGCCAGCAGCGTAGGAAGTTTAAACTCTGGGGCCAACGTCCTGACTTTC.

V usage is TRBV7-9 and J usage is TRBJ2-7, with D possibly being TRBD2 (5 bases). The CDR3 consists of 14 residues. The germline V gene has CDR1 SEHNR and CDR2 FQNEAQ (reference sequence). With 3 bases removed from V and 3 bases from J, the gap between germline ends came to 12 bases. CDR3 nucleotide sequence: TGTGCCAGCAGCTTTACGGGGAAAGTCTACGAGCAGTACTTC. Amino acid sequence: CASSFTGKVYEQYF.

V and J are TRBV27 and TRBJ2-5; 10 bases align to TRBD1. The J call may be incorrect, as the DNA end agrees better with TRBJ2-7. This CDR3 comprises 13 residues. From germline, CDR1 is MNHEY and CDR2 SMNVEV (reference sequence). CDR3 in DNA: TGTGCCAGCAGCACAGGACAGGGGGGCGAGCAGTACTTC. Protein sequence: CASSTGQGGEQYF.

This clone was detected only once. CDR3 region: CAIRITGTGELFF. The CDR3 coding sequence is TGTGCCATCAGGATAACAGGGACCGGGGAGCTGTTTTTT. The chain employs TRBV10-3 and TRBJ2-2; perhaps TRBD1 as D (6 bases). V was clipped by 6 bases and J by 5 bases, with 10 bases between them. This CDR3 spans 13 amino acids. Per the germline V gene, CDR1 is ENHRY and CDR2 is SYGVKD.

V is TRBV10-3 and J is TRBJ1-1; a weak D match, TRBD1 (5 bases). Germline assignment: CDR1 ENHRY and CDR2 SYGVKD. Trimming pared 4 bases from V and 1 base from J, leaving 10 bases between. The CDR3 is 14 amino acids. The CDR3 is CAISAGRANTEAFF. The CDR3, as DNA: TGTGCCATCAGTGCGGGCAGGGCGAACACTGAAGCTTTCTTT.

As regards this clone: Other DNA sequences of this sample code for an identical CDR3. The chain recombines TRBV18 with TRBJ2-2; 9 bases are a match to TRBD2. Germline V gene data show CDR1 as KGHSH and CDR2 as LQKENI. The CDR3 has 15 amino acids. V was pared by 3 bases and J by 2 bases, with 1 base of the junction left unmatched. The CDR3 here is CASSPTSGNTGELFF. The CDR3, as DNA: TGTGCCAGCTCACCGACTAGCGGAAACACCGGGGAGCTGTTTTTT.

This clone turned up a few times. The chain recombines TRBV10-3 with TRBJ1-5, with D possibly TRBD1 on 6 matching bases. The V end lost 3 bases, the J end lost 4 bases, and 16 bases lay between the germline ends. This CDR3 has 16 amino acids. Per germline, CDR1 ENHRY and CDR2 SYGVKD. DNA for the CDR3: TGTGCCATCAGTGATGGTAGAGGGGGACCTAATCAGCCCCAGCATTTT. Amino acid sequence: CAISDGRGGPNQPQHF.

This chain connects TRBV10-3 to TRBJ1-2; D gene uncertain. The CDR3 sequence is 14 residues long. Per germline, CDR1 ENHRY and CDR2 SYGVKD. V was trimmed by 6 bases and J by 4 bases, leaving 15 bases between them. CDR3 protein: CAISPNDGPYGYTF. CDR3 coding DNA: TGTGCCATCAGCCCCAACGACGGGCCCTATGGCTACACCTTC.

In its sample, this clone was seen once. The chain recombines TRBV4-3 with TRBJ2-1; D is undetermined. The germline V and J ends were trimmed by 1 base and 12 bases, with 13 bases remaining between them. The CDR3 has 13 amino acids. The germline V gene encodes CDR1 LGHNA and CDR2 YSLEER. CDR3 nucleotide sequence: TGCGCCAGCAGCCAAGCGGCGAGGACCGGGCAGTTCTTC. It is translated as CASSQAARTGQFF.

The DNA for the CDR3 is TGTGCCAGCAGTTCCGTGGGTGGGACAGAGTATCAGCCCCAGCATTTT. Residues: CASSSVGGTEYQPQHF. The chain joins TRBV28 to TRBJ1-5; 7 positions agree with TRBD1. The V segment lost 4 bases and the J segment 5 bases; nucleotides outside the gene matches: 11. Germline CDR1 and CDR2: MDHEN and SYDVKM. The CDR3 has 16 amino acids.

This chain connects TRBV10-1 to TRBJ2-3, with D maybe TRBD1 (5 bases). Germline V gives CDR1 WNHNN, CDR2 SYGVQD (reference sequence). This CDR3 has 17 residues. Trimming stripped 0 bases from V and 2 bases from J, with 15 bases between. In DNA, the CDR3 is TGCGCCAGCAGTGAGTCTCTCCAGGGATGGGCCACAGATACGCAGTATTTT. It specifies CASSESLQGWATDTQYF.